The next 12 T cell receptor beta chains were all read from a single sample in a study of T cell responses to AZD1222 COVID-19 vaccine. The method was immunoSEQ multiplex PCR; TCRdb's version includes in-frame clones alone and lacks a portion of them. The sample holds fewer than 100,000 clones; around nine tenths are singletons and the top ten take 15% to 20%. Specimen: peripheral blood, collected on day 0 of AZD1222 vaccination. The receptor source for this set is an adult in good health.

This rearrangement joins TRBV4-1 to TRBJ1-2; D might be TRBD1 (6 bases). This CDR3 has 15 amino acids. Germline assignment: CDR1 MGHRA and CDR2 YSYEKL. The V and J ends lost 0 bases and 5 bases respectively, with 13 bases between them. In DNA, the CDR3 is TGCGCCAGCAGCCAAGATACAGGGAAAGGGTATGGCTACACCTTC. This translates into CASSQDTGKGYGYTF.

The table lists this clone with a few counts. The V and J genes are TRBV18 and TRBJ2-7; possible D gene TRBD2, 5 bases. This CDR3 is built from 13 residues. V lost 2 bases, J lost 2 bases, and 7 bases lay in between. Per germline, CDR1 KGHSH and CDR2 LQKENI. The CDR3 DNA sequence: TGTGCCAGCTCACCAGGACTTACCTACGAGCAGTACTTC. Its translation: CASSPGLTYEQYF.

The chain carries TRBV6-5 and TRBJ2-7; a weak D match, TRBD1 (6 bases). Germline V gene lookup returns CDR1 MNHEY and CDR2 SVGAGI. V dropped 5 bases and J dropped 3 bases, with 17 bases sitting between them. This CDR3 has 15 residues. The CDR3, as DNA: TGTGCCAGCAGTCCCGGGACACACCTTATCTACGAGCAGTACTTC. It codes for CASSPGTHLIYEQYF.

This clone has just one count. The V gene is TRBV25-1, the J gene TRBJ2-7; 8 bases match TRBD2. The CDR3 consists of 13 residues. V lost 7 bases to trimming and J lost 3 bases; unmatched junction nucleotides: 5. The germline gives CDR1 MGHDK, CDR2 SYGVNS. CDR3 nucleotide sequence: TGTGCCAGCATCACCGCGGGGGGCTACGAGCAGTACTTC. As protein: CASITAGGYEQYF.

The chain employs TRBV7-9 and TRBJ1-1; no clear D. Trimming took off 5 bases at V and 7 bases at J, with 8 bases between the two ends. Germline loops: CDR1 SEHNR, CDR2 FQNEAQ (reference sequence). The CDR3 is 11 amino acids. CDR3 nucleotide sequence: TGTGCCAGCAGCCCAGGTCATGAAGCTTTCTTT. It is translated as CASSPGHEAFF.

The genes are TRBV28 and TRBJ1-2, with D perhaps matching TRBD1 (5 bases). V shed 3 bases and J shed 4 bases, with 12 bases lying between them. This CDR3 region has 14 residues. Germline loops: CDR1 MDHEN, CDR2 SYDVKM. The CDR3 region is CASSFGRAGYGYTF. CDR3 sequence (DNA): TGTGCCAGCAGTTTCGGCAGGGCGGGCTATGGCTACACCTTC.

With respect to this clone: One junction end disagrees with the germline gene, perhaps due to a read error. The CDR3 DNA reads TGTGCCAGCAGCTTGGATCGAGGGCTACCCAACTTC. This codes for CASSLDRGLPNF. This chain links TRBV7-2 with TRBJ2-5, with D possibly being TRBD2 (5 bases). CDR1 SGHTA and CDR2 FQGNSA come from the germline V gene. This CDR3 has 12 amino acids.

In nucleotides, the CDR3 is TGTGCCAGCAGCCGGGACAGGGTTGACAATGAGCAGTTCTTC. As protein: CASSRDRVDNEQFF. The chain uses TRBV7-2 and TRBJ2-1; the match to TRBD1 covers 9 bases. The junction had 4 bases not matched to a gene; V was cut back by 5 bases and J by 5 bases. Per the germline V gene, CDR1 is SGHTA and CDR2 is FQGNSA. The CDR3 totals 14 residues.

This clone was seen more than once but under ten times. The chain couples TRBV19 to TRBJ2-5; D might be TRBD1 or TRBD2, each matching 5 bases. CDR3 size: 13 residues. V dropped 3 bases and J dropped 5 bases, with 10 bases sitting between them. The germline gives CDR1 LNHDA, CDR2 SQIVND (reference sequence). CDR3 sequence: CASSMAEGETQYF. In nucleotides, the CDR3 is TGTGCCAGTAGTATGGCAGAGGGGGAGACCCAGTACTTC.

This chain connects TRBV16 to TRBJ2-3; D is unresolved. The CDR3 is made up of 11 amino acids. CDR1 and CDR2 (germline): KGHSY, FQNENV. Trimming removed 3 bases from V and 11 bases from J, with 9 bases in between. The chain's CDR3 is CASSQPPMQYF. In nucleotides, the CDR3 is TGTGCCAGCAGCCAGCCCCCTATGCAGTATTTT.

The chain has TRBV28 and TRBJ2-7; no definite D call. The CDR3 totals 12 residues. Trimming took 4 bases from V and 5 from J, leaving 9 bases between them. Germline V lookup: CDR1 MDHEN, CDR2 SYDVKM. CDR3 in DNA: TGTGCCAGCAGTTCCGGCGGTGACGAGCAGTACTTC. This translates into CASSSGGDEQYF.

The chain combines TRBV5-4 with TRBJ1-2; D is ambiguous. Deletions cut 0 bases from V and 2 bases from J, with 5 bases between. From germline, CDR1 is SGHNT and CDR2 YYREEE (reference sequence). This CDR3 has 13 amino acids. Here the CDR3 DNA reads TGTGCCAGCAGCTTGGTCGGAAACTATGGCTACACCTTC. Translation: CASSLVGNYGYTF.